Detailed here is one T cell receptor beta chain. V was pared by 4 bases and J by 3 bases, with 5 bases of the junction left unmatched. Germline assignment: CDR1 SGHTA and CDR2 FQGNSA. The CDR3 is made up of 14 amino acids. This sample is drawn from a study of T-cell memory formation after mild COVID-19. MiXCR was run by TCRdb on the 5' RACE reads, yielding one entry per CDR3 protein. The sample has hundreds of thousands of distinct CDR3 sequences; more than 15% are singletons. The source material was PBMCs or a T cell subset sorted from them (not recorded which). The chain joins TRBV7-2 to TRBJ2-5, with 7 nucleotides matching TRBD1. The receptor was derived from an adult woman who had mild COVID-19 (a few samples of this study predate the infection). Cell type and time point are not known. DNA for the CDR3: TGTGCCAGCAGCTCCGACAGGGTAGAAGAGACCCAGTACTTC. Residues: CASSSDRVEETQYF. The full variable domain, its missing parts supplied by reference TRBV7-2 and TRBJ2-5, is GAGVSQSPSNKVTEKGKDVELRCDPISGHTALYWYRQSLGQGLEFLIYFQGNSAPDKSGLPSDRFSAERTGGSVSTLTIQRTQQEDSAVYLCASSSDRVEETQYFGPGTRLLVL.